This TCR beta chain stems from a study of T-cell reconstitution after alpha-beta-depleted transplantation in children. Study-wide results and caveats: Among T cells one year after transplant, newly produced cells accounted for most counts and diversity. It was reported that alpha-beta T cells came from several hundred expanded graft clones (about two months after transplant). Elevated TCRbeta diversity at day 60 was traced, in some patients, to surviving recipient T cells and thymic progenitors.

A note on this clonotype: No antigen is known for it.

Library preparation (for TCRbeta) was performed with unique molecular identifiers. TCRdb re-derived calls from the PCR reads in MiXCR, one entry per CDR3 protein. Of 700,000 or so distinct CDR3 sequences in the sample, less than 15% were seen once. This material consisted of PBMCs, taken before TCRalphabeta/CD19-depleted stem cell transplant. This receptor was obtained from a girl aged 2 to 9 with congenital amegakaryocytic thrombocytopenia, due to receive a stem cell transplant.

CDR3 in DNA: TGCAGTGCTAGAGACACCGTAGGCGGGCTTGACAATGAGCAGTTCTTC. Amino acid sequence: CSARDTVGGLDNEQFF. This chain connects TRBV20-1 to TRBJ2-1, with D perhaps matching TRBD2 (5 bases). The CDR3 contains 16 residues. The V gene lost 0 bases and the J gene lost 5 bases, with 17 bases spanning the gap. Germline lookup yields CDR1 DFQATT and CDR2 SNEGSKA (reference sequence).